This TCR beta chain was retrieved from a study of T-cell memory formation after mild COVID-19. Findings and caveats of the study: Some clones that responded were present in memory (sampled pre-infection), which suggests cross-reactive memory joined. Balance between CD4 and CD8 was seen in clones contracting day 15 to 85, and a CD4+ lean was seen in later expanders.

This clonotype was counted a few times. Its antigen remains unknown. CDR1 is SNHLY and CDR2 is FYNNEI in the germline V gene. The germline V and J ends were trimmed by 8 bases and 4 bases, with 15 bases remaining between them. The CDR3 loop spans 14 amino acids. Each CDR3 protein is one row after TCRdb ran MiXCR on the 5' RACE reads. The repertoire holds approximately 240,000 distinct CDR3 sequences, roughly 15% seen once, with 3.5% in the top ten. The sequence was collected from a man between 18 and 29 years old who had mild COVID-19 (a few samples of this study predate the infection). Cell type and time point are not known. The sample was PBMCs or a T cell subset sorted from them (not recorded which). The chain links TRBV2 to TRBJ2-1; possibly TRBD2 for D (7 bases). Here the CDR3 reads CASGGAGKYNEQFF. The CDR3 DNA follows: TGTGCCAGCGGGGGGGCGGGGAAGTACAATGAGCAGTTCTTC. The full variable domain, rest sourced from reference TRBV2 and TRBJ2-1, is EPEVTQTPSHQVTQMGQEVILRCVPISNHLYFYWYRQILGQKVEFLVSFYNNEISEKSEIFDDQFSVERPDGSNFTLKIRSTKLEDSAMYFCASGGAGKYNEQFFGPGTRLTVL.